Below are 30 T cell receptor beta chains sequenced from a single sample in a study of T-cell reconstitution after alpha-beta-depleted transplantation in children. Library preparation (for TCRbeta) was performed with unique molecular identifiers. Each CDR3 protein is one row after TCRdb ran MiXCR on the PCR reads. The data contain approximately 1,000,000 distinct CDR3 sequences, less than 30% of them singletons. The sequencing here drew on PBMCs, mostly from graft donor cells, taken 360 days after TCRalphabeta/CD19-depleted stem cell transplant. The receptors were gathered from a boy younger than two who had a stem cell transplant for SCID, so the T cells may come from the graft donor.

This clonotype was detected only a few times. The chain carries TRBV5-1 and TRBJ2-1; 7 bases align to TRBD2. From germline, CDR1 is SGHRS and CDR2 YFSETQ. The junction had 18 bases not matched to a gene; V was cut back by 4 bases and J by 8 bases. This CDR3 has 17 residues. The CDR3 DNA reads TGCGCCAGCAGCATTGTCCCGGCGGGGGTGGAGGGCGATGAGCAGTTCTTC. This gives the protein CASSIVPAGVEGDEQFF.

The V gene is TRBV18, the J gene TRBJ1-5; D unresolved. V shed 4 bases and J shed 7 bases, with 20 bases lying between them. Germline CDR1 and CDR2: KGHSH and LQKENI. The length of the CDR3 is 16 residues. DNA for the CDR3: TGTGCCAGCTCACGGACCGACGGGCATGACGGACAGCCCCAGCATTTT. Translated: CASSRTDGHDGQPQHF.

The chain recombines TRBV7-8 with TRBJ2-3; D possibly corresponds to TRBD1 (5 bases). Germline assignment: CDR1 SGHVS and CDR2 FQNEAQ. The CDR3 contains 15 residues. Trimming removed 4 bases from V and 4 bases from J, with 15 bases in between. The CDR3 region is CASSWGPRRPDTQYF. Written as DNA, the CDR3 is TGTGCCAGCAGCTGGGGCCCCCGACGACCAGATACGCAGTATTTT.

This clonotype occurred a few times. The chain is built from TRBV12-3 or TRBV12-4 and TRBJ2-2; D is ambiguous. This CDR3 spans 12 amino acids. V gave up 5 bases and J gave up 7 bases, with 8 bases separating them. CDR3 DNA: TGTGCCAGCAGTCACATGGGCGGGGAGCTGTTTTTT. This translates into CASSHMGGELFF.

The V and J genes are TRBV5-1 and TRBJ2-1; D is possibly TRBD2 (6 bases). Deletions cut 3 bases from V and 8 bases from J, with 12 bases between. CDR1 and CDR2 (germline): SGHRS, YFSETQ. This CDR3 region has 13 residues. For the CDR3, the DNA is TGCGCCAGCAGCTGGGGACCGGGGGATGAGCAGTTCTTC. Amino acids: CASSWGPGDEQFF.

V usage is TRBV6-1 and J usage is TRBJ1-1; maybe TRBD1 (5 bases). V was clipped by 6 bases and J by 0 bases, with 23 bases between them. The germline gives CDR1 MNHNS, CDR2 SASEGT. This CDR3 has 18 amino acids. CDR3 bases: TGTGCCAGCAGGTCTCCGGGGGTACGGGCAGGAATGAACACTGAAGCTTTCTTT. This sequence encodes CASRSPGVRAGMNTEAFF.

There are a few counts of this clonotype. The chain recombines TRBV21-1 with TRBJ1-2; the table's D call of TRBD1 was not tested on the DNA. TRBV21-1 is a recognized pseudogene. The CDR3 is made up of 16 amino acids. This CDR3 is CASSKSPLTANYGYTF. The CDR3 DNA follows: TGTGCCAGCAGCAAATCCCCTTTGACGGCTAACTATGGCTACACCTTC.

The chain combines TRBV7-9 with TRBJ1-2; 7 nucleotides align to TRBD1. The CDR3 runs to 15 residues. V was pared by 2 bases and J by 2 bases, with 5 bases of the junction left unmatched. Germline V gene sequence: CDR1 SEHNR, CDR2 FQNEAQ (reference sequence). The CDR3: CASSLQGGQNYGYTF. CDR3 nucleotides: TGTGCCAGCAGCTTACAAGGGGGCCAAAACTATGGCTACACCTTC. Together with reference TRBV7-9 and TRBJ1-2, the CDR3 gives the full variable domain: DTGVSQNPRHKITKRGQNVTFRCDPISEHNRLYWYRQTLGQGPEFLTYFQNEAQLEKSRLLSDRFSAERPKGSFSTLEIQRTEQGDSAMYLCASSLQGGQNYGYTFGSGTRLTVV.

DNA of the CDR3: TGCAGTGCCAAAGACGGATATAGCAATCAGCCCCAGCATTTT. It is translated as CSAKDGYSNQPQHF. This chain joins TRBV20-1 and TRBJ1-5; unclear D gene. The CDR3 consists of 14 residues. CDR1 is DFQATT and CDR2 is SNEGSKA in the germline V gene (reference sequence). The V end lost 6 bases, the J end lost 0 bases, and 12 bases lay between the germline ends.

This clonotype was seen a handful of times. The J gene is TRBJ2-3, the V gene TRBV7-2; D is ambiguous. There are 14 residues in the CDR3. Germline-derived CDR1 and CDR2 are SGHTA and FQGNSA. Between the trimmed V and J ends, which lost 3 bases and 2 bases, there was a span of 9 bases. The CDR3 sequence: CASSFGIFTDTQYF. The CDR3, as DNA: TGTGCCAGCAGCTTTGGAATTTTCACAGATACGCAGTATTTT.

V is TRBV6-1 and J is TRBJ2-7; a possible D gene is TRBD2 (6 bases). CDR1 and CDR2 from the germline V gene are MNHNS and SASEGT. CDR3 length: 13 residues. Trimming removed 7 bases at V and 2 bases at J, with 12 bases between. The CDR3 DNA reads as TGTGCCAGCACTGGCGGGGACGCCTACGAGCAGTACTTC. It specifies CASTGGDAYEQYF.

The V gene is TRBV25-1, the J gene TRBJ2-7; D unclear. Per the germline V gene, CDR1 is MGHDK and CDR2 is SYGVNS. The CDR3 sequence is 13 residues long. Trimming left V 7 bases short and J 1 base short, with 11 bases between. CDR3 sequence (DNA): TGTGCCAGCACCCTGGGCGTATCCTACGAGCAGTACTTC. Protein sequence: CASTLGVSYEQYF.

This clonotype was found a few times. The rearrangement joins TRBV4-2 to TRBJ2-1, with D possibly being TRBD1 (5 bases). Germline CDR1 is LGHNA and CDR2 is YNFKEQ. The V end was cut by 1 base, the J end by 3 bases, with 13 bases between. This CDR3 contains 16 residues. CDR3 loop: CASSQGKGQGYNEQFF. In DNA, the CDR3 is TGTGCCAGCAGCCAAGGGAAAGGGCAGGGCTACAATGAGCAGTTCTTC.

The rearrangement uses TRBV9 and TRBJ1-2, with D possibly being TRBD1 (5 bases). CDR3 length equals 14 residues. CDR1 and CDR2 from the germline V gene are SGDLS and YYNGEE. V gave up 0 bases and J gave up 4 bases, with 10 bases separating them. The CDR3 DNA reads TGTGCCAGCAGCGTAGTTGGGGGAGCCTATGGCTACACCTTC. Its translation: CASSVVGGAYGYTF.

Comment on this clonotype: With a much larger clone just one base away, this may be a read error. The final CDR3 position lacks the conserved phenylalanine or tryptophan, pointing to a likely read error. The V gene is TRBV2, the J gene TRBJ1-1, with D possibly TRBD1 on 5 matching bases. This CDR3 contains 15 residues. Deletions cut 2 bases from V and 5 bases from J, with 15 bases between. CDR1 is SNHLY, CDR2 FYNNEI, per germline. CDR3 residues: CASSEWGGGGTEAFC. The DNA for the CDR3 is TGTGCCAGCAGTGAATGGGGGGGAGGTGGTACTGAAGCTTTCTGT.

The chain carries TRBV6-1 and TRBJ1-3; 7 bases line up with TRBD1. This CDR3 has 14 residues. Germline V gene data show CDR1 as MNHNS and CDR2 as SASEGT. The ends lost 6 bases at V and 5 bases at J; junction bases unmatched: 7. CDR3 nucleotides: TGTGCCAGCAGCCGACAGGGTTCCCGAAACACCATATATTTT. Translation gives CASSRQGSRNTIYF.

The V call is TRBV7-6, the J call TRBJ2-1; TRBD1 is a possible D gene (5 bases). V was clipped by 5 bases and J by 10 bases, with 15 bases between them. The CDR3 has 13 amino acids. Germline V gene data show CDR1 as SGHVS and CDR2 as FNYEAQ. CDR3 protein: CASSPLGDREQFF. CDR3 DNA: TGTGCCAGCAGCCCCCTGGGCGACAGAGAGCAGTTCTTC.

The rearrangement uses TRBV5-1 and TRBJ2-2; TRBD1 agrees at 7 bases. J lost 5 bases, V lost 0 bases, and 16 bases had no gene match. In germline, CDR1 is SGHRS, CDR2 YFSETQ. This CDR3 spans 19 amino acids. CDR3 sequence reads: CASSLALLEGGGRTGELFF. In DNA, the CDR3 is TGCGCCAGCAGCTTGGCCTTACTAGAAGGGGGCGGTCGAACCGGGGAGCTGTTTTTT.

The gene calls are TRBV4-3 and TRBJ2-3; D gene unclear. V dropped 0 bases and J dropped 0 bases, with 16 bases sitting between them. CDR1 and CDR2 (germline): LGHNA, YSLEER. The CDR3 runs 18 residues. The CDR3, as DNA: TGCGCCAGCAGCCAAGATCATTTGGTCCGGCTAAGCACAGATACGCAGTATTTT. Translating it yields CASSQDHLVRLSTDTQYF.

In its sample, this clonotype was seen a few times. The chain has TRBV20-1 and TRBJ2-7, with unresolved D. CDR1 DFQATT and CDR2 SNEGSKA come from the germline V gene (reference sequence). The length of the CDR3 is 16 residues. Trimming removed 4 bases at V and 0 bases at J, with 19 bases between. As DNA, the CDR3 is TGCAGTGCTACCCAGCACCAACCATCTCGCTCCTACGAGCAGTACTTC. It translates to CSATQHQPSRSYEQYF.

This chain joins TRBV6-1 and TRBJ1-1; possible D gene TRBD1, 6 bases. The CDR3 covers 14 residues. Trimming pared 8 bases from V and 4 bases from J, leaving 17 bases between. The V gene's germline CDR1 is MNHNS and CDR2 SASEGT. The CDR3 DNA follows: TGTGCCAGCGCAAAAGGGGGGGTAGCCACTGAAGCTTTCTTT. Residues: CASAKGGVATEAFF.

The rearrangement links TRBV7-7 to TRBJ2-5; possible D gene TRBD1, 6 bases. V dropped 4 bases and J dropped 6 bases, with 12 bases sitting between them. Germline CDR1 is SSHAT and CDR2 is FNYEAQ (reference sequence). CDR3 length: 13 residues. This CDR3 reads CASSSDRLKTQYF. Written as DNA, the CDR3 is TGTGCCAGCAGCTCTGACAGGTTGAAGACCCAGTACTTC.

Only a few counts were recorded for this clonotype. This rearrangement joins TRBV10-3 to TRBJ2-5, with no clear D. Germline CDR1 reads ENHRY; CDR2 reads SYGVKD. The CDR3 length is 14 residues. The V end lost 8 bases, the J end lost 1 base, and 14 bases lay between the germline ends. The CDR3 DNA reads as TGTGCCATCGGGCGACAAGAAGCCCAAGAGACCCAGTACTTC. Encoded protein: CAIGRQEAQETQYF.

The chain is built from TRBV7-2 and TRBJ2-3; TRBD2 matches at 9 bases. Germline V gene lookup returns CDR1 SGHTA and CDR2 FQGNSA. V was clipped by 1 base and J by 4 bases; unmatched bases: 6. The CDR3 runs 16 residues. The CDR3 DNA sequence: TGTGCCAGCAGCTTAGAGGCTAGCGGGAATGCAGATACGCAGTATTTT. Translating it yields CASSLEASGNADTQYF.

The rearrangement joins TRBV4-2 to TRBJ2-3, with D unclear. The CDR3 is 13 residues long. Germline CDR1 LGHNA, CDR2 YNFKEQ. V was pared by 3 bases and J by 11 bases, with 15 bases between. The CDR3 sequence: CASSQKERIGQYF. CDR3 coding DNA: TGTGCCAGCAGCCAGAAGGAGCGCATAGGGCAGTATTTT.

CDR3 nucleotides: TGTGCCACCAGTGATTTGCAGGTCGGCAGCTCCTACAATGAGCAGTTCTTC. This encodes CATSDLQVGSSYNEQFF. The chain is built from TRBV24-1 and TRBJ2-1; D remains ambiguous. The V end lost 0 bases, the J end lost 0 bases, and 11 bases lay between the germline ends. The length of the CDR3 is 17 residues. Germline V gene sequence: CDR1 KGHDR, CDR2 SFDVKD.

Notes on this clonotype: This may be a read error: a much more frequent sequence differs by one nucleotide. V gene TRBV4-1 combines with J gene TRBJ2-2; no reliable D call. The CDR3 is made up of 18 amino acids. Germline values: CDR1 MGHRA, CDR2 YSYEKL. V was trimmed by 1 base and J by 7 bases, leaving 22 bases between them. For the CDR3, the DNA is TGCGCCAGCAGCCAAGCGGTCGGTATGGCCCTAGGTAGCGGGGAGCTGTTTTTT. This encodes CASSQAVGMALGSGELFF.

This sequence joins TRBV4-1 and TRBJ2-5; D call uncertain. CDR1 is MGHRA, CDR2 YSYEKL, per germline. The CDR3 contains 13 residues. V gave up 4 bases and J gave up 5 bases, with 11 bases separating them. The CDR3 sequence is CASSPQVTETQYF. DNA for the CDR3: TGCGCCAGCAGCCCACAAGTGACGGAGACCCAGTACTTC.

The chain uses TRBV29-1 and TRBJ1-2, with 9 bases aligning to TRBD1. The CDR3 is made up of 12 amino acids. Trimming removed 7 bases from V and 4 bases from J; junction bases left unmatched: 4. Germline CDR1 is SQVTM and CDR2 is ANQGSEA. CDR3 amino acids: CSAGQGTYGYTF. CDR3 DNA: TGCAGCGCCGGACAGGGGACCTATGGCTACACCTTC.

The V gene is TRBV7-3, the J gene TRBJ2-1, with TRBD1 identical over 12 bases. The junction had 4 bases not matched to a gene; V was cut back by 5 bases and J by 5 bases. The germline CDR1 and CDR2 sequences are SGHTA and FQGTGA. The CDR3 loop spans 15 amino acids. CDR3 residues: CASSTGTGGHNEQFF. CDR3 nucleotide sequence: TGTGCCAGCAGCACCGGGACAGGGGGCCACAATGAGCAGTTCTTC.